These 7 T cell receptor beta chains came from one sample sequenced in a study of T cell responses to AZD1222 COVID-19 vaccine. Profiling relied on immunoSEQ multiplex PCR, and the TCRdb table lists in-frame clones only, not all of them. Here the sample spans about 120,000 clones, about 86% being singletons. This specimen was peripheral blood, taken on day 0 of AZD1222 vaccination. These receptors came from an adult in good health.

The chain has TRBV6-1 and TRBJ2-2; D gene unclear. CDR3 length: 13 amino acids. V was pared by 3 bases and J by 9 bases, with 11 bases between. The germline CDR1 and CDR2 sequences are MNHNS and SASEGT. DNA of the CDR3: TGTGCCAGCAGTGAGAGACTCCCCAGGGAGCTGTTTTTT. It codes for CASSERLPRELFF.

The chain has TRBV28 and TRBJ2-7; a weak D match, TRBD2 (5 bases). The CDR3 consists of 11 residues. Germline CDR1 MDHEN, CDR2 SYDVKM. V dropped 7 bases and J dropped 4 bases, with 8 bases sitting between them. Here the CDR3 DNA reads TGTGCCAGCATCCGGGGATACGAGCAGTACTTC. Encoded protein: CASIRGYEQYF. Using reference TRBV28 and TRBJ2-7 for the parts outside the CDR3, the full variable domain is DVKVTQSSRYLVKRTGEKVFLECVQDMDHENMFWYRQDPGLGLRLIYFSYDVKMKEKGDIPEGYSVSREKKERFSLILESASTNQTSMYLCASIRGYEQYFGPGTRLTVT.

The genes are TRBV7-3 and TRBJ2-1; TRBD2 matches 9 bases. After removal of 5 bases from V and 6 bases from J, the junction contained 8 bases not matched to a gene. The CDR3 consists of 15 residues. Germline V gene lookup returns CDR1 SGHTA and CDR2 FQGTGA. As DNA, the CDR3 is TGTGCCAGCAGCCCAGGGACTAGCTATTTCAATGAGCAGTTCTTC. It translates to CASSPGTSYFNEQFF.

The chain couples TRBV3-1 (or the pseudogene TRBV3-2) to TRBJ1-1, with D maybe TRBD1 (6 bases). Germline loops: CDR1 LGHDT, CDR2 YNNKEL (reference sequence). Trimming stripped 0 bases from V and 5 bases from J, with 19 bases between. The CDR3 is made up of 17 amino acids. CDR3 sequence: CASSQDRGGPRGTEAFF. The CDR3 DNA reads TGTGCCAGCAGCCAAGATAGGGGGGGGCCTCGGGGAACTGAAGCTTTCTTT.

This clone was seen more than once but under ten times. Other DNA sequences in the same sample also yield this CDR3. The chain combines TRBV7-9 with TRBJ1-1; no definite D call. V was clipped by 4 bases and J by 0 bases, with 6 bases between them. CDR1 and CDR2 from the germline V gene are SEHNR and FQNEAQ (reference sequence). This CDR3 has 13 amino acids. DNA of the CDR3: TGTGCCAGCAGCTCCACAATGAACACTGAAGCTTTCTTT. This encodes CASSSTMNTEAFF.

The chain links TRBV7-2 to TRBJ1-5; possibly TRBD1 for D (5 bases). Trimming pared 5 bases from V and 4 bases from J, leaving 15 bases between. Per the germline V gene, CDR1 is SGHTA and CDR2 is FQGNSA. This CDR3 spans 15 amino acids. The CDR3 bases are TGTGCCAGCAGCCCCTCCATGGGACTTAATCAGCCCCAGCATTTT. Translating gives CASSPSMGLNQPQHF. Variable domain in full (rest from reference TRBV7-2 and TRBJ1-5): GAGVSQSPSNKVTEKGKDVELRCDPISGHTALYWYRQSLGQGLEFLIYFQGNSAPDKSGLPSDRFSAERTGGSVSTLTIQRTQQEDSAVYLCASSPSMGLNQPQHFGDGTRLSIL.

Concerning this clone: Germline and junction disagree at one end, which may indicate a read error. CDR3 loop: CVSSLSRVGGNEQFF. DNA for the CDR3: TGTGTCAGCAGCTTATCCAGGGTGGGAGGAAATGAGCAGTTCTTC. The chain carries TRBV7-8 and TRBJ2-1, with D possibly being TRBD2 (6 bases). Germline CDR1 SGHVS, CDR2 FQNEAQ. The CDR3 extends over 15 amino acids.